Listed below are T cell receptor beta chains from one sample, sequenced in a study of beta chain features in type 1 diabetes. Using immunoSEQ multiplex PCR, the repertoire was profiled, and TCRdb retains in-frame clones only, with some absent. The sample includes approximately 330,000 clones, approximately 11% seen only once; the top ten take roughly 0.016%. Sequences were obtained from naive CD4+ T cells from blood. The receptors shown here come from a woman in her twenties or thirties in good health. CDR3s include the opening cysteine and the closing phenylalanine or tryptophan. Fields, in order: J gene, V gene, D gene, clone size, CDR3 DNA, CDR3 protein. D genes are given only for firm matches. Some rows mark clone size as missing; the rest say once, few, many or name a class of expanded clone.

>TRBJ2-3|TRBV6-5|TRBD2|-
TGTGCCAGCAGTTACAGCGGGAGGAGTGATACGCAGTATTTT
CASSYSGRSDTQYF
>TRBJ2-1|TRBV19|TRBD2|-
TGTGCCAGCCCCAAGGGACTAGCGGGAGGGCCTGATGAGCAGTTCTTC
CASPKGLAGGPDEQFF
>TRBJ2-4|TRBV7-3|TRBD2|few
TGTGCCAGCAGCTTAGACGGACTAGCTGAGCCTTACTTC
CASSLDGLAEPYF
>TRBJ2-1|TRBV10-3|TRBD2|-
TGTGCCATCAGGGCGGGACTAGCGGTCAATGAGCAGTTCTTC
CAIRAGLAVNEQFF
>TRBJ1-1|TRBV5-4|TRBD1|few
TGTGCCAGCAGCGGGACAGGGTTGAGCACTGAAGCTTTCTTT
CASSGTGLSTEAFF
>TRBJ2-7|TRBV11-1|TRBD1|-
TGTGCCAGCAGCTATGGACAGGTCCGCGCCTACGAGCAGTACTTC
CASSYGQVRAYEQYF
>TRBJ2-1|TRBV7-9|-|-
TGTGCCAGCAGCTTAGAGATGGGGGGTGACAATGAGCAGTTCTTC
CASSLEMGGDNEQFF
>TRBJ2-7|TRBV29-1|TRBD1|-
TGCAGCGCATTGGGACAGGGGTTAGGCGAGCAGTACTTC
CSALGQGLGEQYF
>TRBJ2-7|TRBV6-5|TRBD1|-
TGTGCCAGCAGGTCTACAGGGGACGAGCAGTACTTC
CASRSTGDEQYF
>TRBJ2-1|TRBV30|TRBD2|few
TGTGCCTGGAGCGCGTCTAGCGGGAGTTTCTATGAGCAGTTCTTC
CAWSASSGSFYEQFF
>TRBJ2-5|TRBV29-1|TRBD1|few
TGCAGCTTGAGACAGGGAACCCAAGAGACCCAGTACTTC
CSLRQGTQETQYF
>TRBJ2-5|TRBV7-2|-|few
TGTGCCAGCAGCTTGTGGTCGGACTCCGCCGGAACCTTGGGAGAGACCCAGTACTTC
CASSLWSDSAGTLGETQYF
>TRBJ1-2|TRBV30|-|-
TGTGCCTGGAGTGCCTGGACAGCCTCCTATGGCTACACCTTC
CAWSAWTASYGYTF
>TRBJ2-5|TRBV14|-|-
TGTGCCAGCAGCCAGGGACTGGGACAGTTTCAAGAGACCCAGTACTTC
CASSQGLGQFQETQYF
>TRBJ2-6|TRBV5-1|-|-
TGCGCCAGCAGCGTCGCCGGGACTCCCAAAGTAGGAGCCAACGTCCTGACTTTC
CASSVAGTPKVGANVLTF
>TRBJ2-5|TRBV5-4|TRBD2|-
TGTGCCAGCAGCTTGGCCCGGGGCGGGAGGGGGGAGACCCAGTACTTC
CASSLARGGRGETQYF
>TRBJ2-3|TRBV7-9|TRBD2|few
TGTGCCAGCAGCTCCGCCTTAGCGGGAGGCACAGATACGCAGTATTTT
CASSSALAGGTDTQYF
>TRBJ2-3|TRBV7-3|-|-
TGTGCCAGCAGCTCCCGAGAAGCAGATACGCAGTATTTT
CASSSREADTQYF
>TRBJ2-3|TRBV14|TRBD2|few
TGTGCCAGCAGTCGCAGAACTAGCGGAGAAACAGATACGCAGTATTTT
CASSRRTSGETDTQYF
>TRBJ2-3|TRBV18|TRBD2|few
TGTGCCAGCTCATCCGAACTAGCGGGAGGGACAGATACGCAGTATTTT
CASSSELAGGTDTQYF
>TRBJ2-7|TRBV29-1|-|-
TGCAGCGTTGAAGATAGGAGCTCCGCCTACGAGCAGTACTTC
CSVEDRSSAYEQYF
>TRBJ1-2|TRBV28|-|-
TGTGCCAGCAGGGTGGCCTATGGCTACACCTTC
CASRVAYGYTF
>TRBJ1-1|TRBV15|TRBD1|-
TGTGCCACCAGCCCATCGTCCGGGACAGGGTTCATGAACACTGAAGCTTTCTTT
CATSPSSGTGFMNTEAFF
>TRBJ2-1|TRBV10-3|TRBD2|-
TGTGCCATCAGTGACCCCGGACTAGCGGGCGTTCTGAATGAGCAGTTCTTC
CAISDPGLAGVLNEQFF
>TRBJ2-4|TRBV28|TRBD1|few
TGTGCCAGCAGTCCGACAGGGCTAGGGGACATTCAGTACTTC
CASSPTGLGDIQYF
>TRBJ2-1|TRBV28|-|few
TGTGCCAGCAGCCACTACAATGAGCAGTTCTTC
CASSHYNEQFF
>TRBJ2-5|TRBV7-8|-|-
TGTGCCAGCAGCTCAATCCAAGAGACCCAGTACTTC
CASSSIQETQYF
>TRBJ2-7|TRBV28|TRBD2|few
TGTGCCAGCAGCAAGGGGACTAGCGGGAACTACGAGCAGTACTTC
CASSKGTSGNYEQYF
>TRBJ1-1|TRBV7-2|-|few
TGTGCCAGCAGCTTAAGCTCATCTATACAGGAAGCTTTCTTT
CASSLSSSIQEAFF
>TRBJ2-6|TRBV19|-|few
TGTGCCAGTAGTATTACGGAGTCTGGGGCCAACGTCCTGACTTTC
CASSITESGANVLTF
>TRBJ2-7|TRBV4-2|TRBD2|few
TGTGCCAGCAGCCAGGCGAAGACTAGCGGGAGTTTCGACGAGCAGTACTTC
CASSQAKTSGSFDEQYF
>TRBJ1-4|TRBV2|-|few
TGTGCCAGCAGTGATCAGGGATATGAAAAACTGTTTTTT
CASSDQGYEKLFF
>TRBJ2-7|TRBV30|-|-
TGTGCCTGGAGGGACAGCTATTCGTCGTACGAGCAGTACTTC
CAWRDSYSSYEQYF
>TRBJ1-1|TRBV7-2|-|few
TGTGCCAGCAGCCCCCAGGACACTGAAGCTTTCTTT
CASSPQDTEAFF
>TRBJ2-4|TRBV27|-|-
TGTGCCAGCAGCCTTGACGGACTAGCCAAAAACATTCAGTACTTC
CASSLDGLAKNIQYF
>TRBJ2-7|TRBV7-9|-|-
TGTGCCAGCAGCTTAGCGATCACGGCCTACGAGCAGTACTTC
CASSLAITAYEQYF
>TRBJ2-3|TRBV30|-|few
TGTGCCTGGAGTGTACTATCGAGAGTGGTAGCCGGATCTAGCACAGATACGCAGTATTTT
CAWSVLSRVVAGSSTDTQYF
>TRBJ2-5|TRBV4-2|TRBD2|-
TGTGCCAGCAGCCAAGCGCCCGGGAGGGTCCAAGAGACCCAGTACTTC
CASSQAPGRVQETQYF
>TRBJ2-3|TRBV2|-|-
TGTGCCAGCGATTGGGCTAGCACAGATACGCAGTATTTT
CASDWASTDTQYF
>TRBJ2-7|TRBV6-6|-|-
TGTGCCAGCAGCCTGGCGGTGGGCTACGAGCAGTACTTC
CASSLAVGYEQYF
>TRBJ2-3|TRBV4-3|TRBD2|few
TGCGCCAGCAGCCTTGGACTAGCGGGAGACTGGAATACGCAGTATTTT
CASSLGLAGDWNTQYF
>TRBJ1-1|TRBV30|-|few
TGTGCCTGGAGTGTAAATCGACTTGACACTGAAGCTTTCTTT
CAWSVNRLDTEAFF
>TRBJ1-4|TRBV14|-|few
TGTGCCAGCAGCCAGAAACAGGGTAGTTCTGCAACTAATGAAAAACTGTTTTTT
CASSQKQGSSATNEKLFF
>TRBJ2-7|TRBV15|TRBD2|-
TGTGCCACCAGCAGAGGGAGGCACGGGGGGTCCTACGAGCAGTACTTC
CATSRGRHGGSYEQYF
>TRBJ1-1|TRBV5-1|TRBD1|-
TGCGCCAGCAGCGTCTTACAGGGGGCACGGAACACTGAAGCTTTCTTT
CASSVLQGARNTEAFF
>TRBJ1-1|TRBV28|-|-
TGTGCCAGCATTTCCAGCTGGGGAGGTGAAGCTTTCTTT
CASISSWGGEAFF
>TRBJ2-7|TRBV6-5|-|-
TGTGCCAGCAGCCCGCGGGTTGGTGAGCAGTACTTC
CASSPRVGEQYF
>TRBJ2-7|TRBV30|-|-
TGTGCCTGGGGACACGGATCCTACGAGCAGTACTTC
CAWGHGSYEQYF
>TRBJ2-2|TRBV29-1|-|few
TGCAGCGGTCGACAGGGTCGGGAGGGCCCCACCGGGGAGCTGTTTTTT
CSGRQGREGPTGELFF
>TRBJ2-5|TRBV25-1|TRBD2|-
TGTGCCAGCAGTGAGTCGGGGACTAGCGAGGAGACCCAGTACTTC
CASSESGTSEETQYF
>TRBJ2-2|TRBV29-1|-|-
TGCAGCGTTGAGAGCACCGGGGAGCTGTTTTTT
CSVESTGELFF
>TRBJ2-2|TRBV9|-|-
TGTGCCAGCAGGGCAGGACTCCTCAACACCGGGGAGCTGTTTTTT
CASRAGLLNTGELFF